This T cell receptor beta chain was recovered during a study of shared clonotypes between healthy human individuals. On the study more broadly: Those who served as donors were a couple of women and three men between the ages of 18 and 49. CD4 naive and memory got three plates each, CD8 naive two, CD8 memory one. Whole-study results and caveats: Sampling included only blood; tissue repertoires likely differ. Generation probabilities of non-shared clonotypes were lower (relative to those shared by all four donors).

The CDR3 length is 17 residues. The germline gives CDR1 SGHVS, CDR2 FNYEAQ. Germline trimming cut 3 bases from V and 7 bases from J; bases unmatched to any gene: 8. Naive CD8 cells comprised CD45RO-negative, CCR7-positively selected cells, excluding terminally differentiated effector memory CD45RA+ cells. Profiled with immunoSEQ multiplex PCR; TCRdb holds only in-frame clones, not every one. The table has about 2 million clones, approximately 94% seen once; the top ten hold 0.85% to 1.3%. Of note for this clone: Its antigen is still unknown.

Sequencing input: naive CD8+ T cells sorted from blood. This chain links TRBV7-6 with TRBJ2-2, with TRBD2 matching over 13 bases. The source is a man younger than 30 in good health. The CDR3, as DNA: TGTGCCAGCAGCTTGGAACTAGCGGGAGGGCCCAGCGGGGAGCTGTTTTTT. Protein: CASSLELAGGPSGELFF.